This TCR beta chain was found in a study of preoperative IRX-2 immunotherapy in early breast cancer (dated by TCRdb to between 2018 and 2021). Sample treatment or condition, as interpreted from the label and publication: preoperative locoregional IRX-2 cytokine immunotherapy. The samples were obtained from a phase Ib study that tested preoperative, locoregional IRX-2 cytokine immunotherapy meant to prime immune responses. Donors were patients with early-stage breast cancer who received IRX-2 before surgery. Receptor amplification or capture employed the immunoSEQ multiplex PCR assay. TCRdb obtained this table from immuneACCESS and retained in-frame rearrangements with V and J assigned. These tables miss some clones; where compared with another copy, unresolved V genes account for less than half of the shortfall, and the remainder is unexplained. For this sample the table gives under 45,000 clones, of which less than 95% were detected only once. The top ten clones comprise about 1.6% of the sample.

From the germline V gene, CDR1 is SGHDN and CDR2 is FVKESK. V is pared back by 4 bases and J by 5 bases, with 14 bases lying between the germline termini. The CDR3 spans 14 residues, from the cysteine through the phenylalanine. The read is trimmed to its CDR3 DNA, 42 bases read in frame from base 1. This clone appeared once. Its binding antigen is unknown. Per-base qualities were not stored, and no clone one base away is much larger. The origin of this receptor is a human donor with breast cancer. The chain is made from TRBV14 and TRBJ1-1; matching of 6 bases hints at TRBD1 as the D gene. Sequencing used tumor tissue, obtained after IRX-2 immunotherapy. The CDR3 corresponds to CASSPGGARTEAFF. The nucleotide sequence is given as TGTGCCAGCAGCCCGGGGGGGGCACGGACTGAAGCTTTCTTT.